The rows below give T cell receptor beta chains drawn from one sample of a study of molecular identifiers for immune sequencing clone quantification. A single record per CDR3 protein comes from TCRdb applying MiXCR to the PCR reads. The sample lists 70,000 to 95,000 distinct CDR3 sequences, 15% to 20% occurring once. Input material: naive CD8+ T cells from blood, with Jurkat cell RNA spiked in. These receptors all stem from a human donor in good health. Some libraries in this study had Jurkat cell RNA spiked in. Both conserved end residues are part of each CDR3. The D gene is left open where the match is weak. Clone size is shown for a subset of rows, as once, few, many or a class of expanded clone.

d_call,cdr3_length,clone_size,v_call,j_call,cdr3_aa,cdr3_nt
TRBD2,14,many,TRBV5-4,TRBJ2-1,CASSLWASGEPQFF,TGTGCCAGCAGCTTGTGGGCTAGCGGGGAGCCGCAGTTCTTC
TRBD1,15,many,TRBV20-1,TRBJ1-2,CSAFGHRGRDYGYTF,TGCAGTGCCTTCGGCCACAGGGGGCGCGACTATGGCTACACCTTC
-,16,-,TRBV19,TRBJ2-7,CASSIDDSGSAYEQYF,TGTGCCAGTAGTATAGATGATAGTGGATCCGCCTACGAGCAGTACTTC
-,19,many,TRBV4-1,TRBJ2-3,CASSQEALRGKTSTDTQYF,TGCGCCAGCAGCCAAGAGGCCCTGCGGGGAAAAACTAGCACAGATACGCAGTATTTT
-,14,many,TRBV30,TRBJ1-1,CAWSYVSQATEAFF,TGTGCCTGGAGTTATGTCAGCCAAGCGACTGAAGCTTTCTTT
TRBD2,13,-,TRBV30,TRBJ2-7,CAWSPSGGYEQYF,TGTGCCTGGAGTCCCAGCGGGGGTTACGAGCAGTACTTC
-,13,many,TRBV19,TRBJ2-3,CASSVHGTDTQYF,TGTGCCAGTAGTGTCCACGGCACAGATACGCAGTATTTT
-,11,many,TRBV10-3,TRBJ2-7,CAISDSDEQYF,TGTGCCATCAGTGACAGTGACGAGCAGTACTTC
-,12,-,TRBV29-1,TRBJ2-3,CSVETQPIYQYF,TGCAGCGTTGAAACCCAGCCTATATATCAGTATTTT
-,15,many,TRBV12-5,TRBJ1-5,CASGLVLSGDQPQHF,TGTGCTAGTGGTTTGGTACTGTCAGGGGATCAGCCCCAGCATTTT
TRBD2,15,many,TRBV27,TRBJ2-3,CASSELAGRTDTQYF,TGTGCCAGCAGTGAACTAGCGGGACGCACAGATACGCAGTATTTT
-,13,few,TRBV19,TRBJ2-7,CASSVWQGYEQYF,TGTGCCAGTAGTGTCTGGCAGGGCTACGAGCAGTACTTC
TRBD1,16,many,TRBV5-1,TRBJ2-2,CASSSMTGENTGELFF,TGCGCCAGCAGCTCCATGACAGGGGAAAACACCGGGGAGCTGTTTTTT
-,15,many,TRBV7-2,TRBJ2-3,CASSLGWGGTDTQYF,TGTGCCAGCAGCTTAGGGTGGGGGGGCACAGATACGCAGTATTTT
TRBD2,16,many,TRBV11-2,TRBJ2-3,CASSSGTSRGTDTQYF,TGTGCCAGCAGCTCGGGGACTAGCAGGGGCACAGATACGCAGTATTTT
TRBD2,15,many,TRBV27,TRBJ2-3,CASRLAGLGTDTQYF,TGTGCCAGCAGACTAGCGGGACTGGGCACAGATACGCAGTATTTT
TRBD2,15,-,TRBV5-4,TRBJ2-5,CASSFPGTMQETQYF,TGTGCCAGCAGCTTCCCCGGGACTATGCAAGAGACCCAGTACTTC
-,13,many,TRBV28,TRBJ1-1,CASSFRGRTEAFF,TGTGCCAGCAGTTTTCGAGGGAGGACTGAAGCTTTCTTT
TRBD1,16,-,TRBV7-8,TRBJ1-4,CASSLAKTGSNEKLFF,TGTGCCAGCAGCTTAGCCAAGACAGGGTCTAATGAAAAACTGTTTTTT
-,15,-,TRBV19,TRBJ2-1,CASSIFTGPCKEQFF,TGTGCCAGTAGTATATTTACAGGTCCCTGCAAGGAGCAGTTCTTC
TRBD1,13,many,TRBV20-1,TRBJ1-1,CSVRYRGNTEAFF,TGCAGCGTCCGTTACAGGGGGAACACTGAAGCTTTCTTT
TRBD1,14,many,TRBV2,TRBJ1-5,CASRGTGGYQPQHF,TGTGCCAGCAGGGGGACAGGGGGGTATCAGCCCCAGCATTTT
TRBD1,12,-,TRBV28,TRBJ1-1,CASGTGNTEAFF,TGTGCCTCCGGGACAGGGAACACTGAAGCTTTCTTT
TRBD2,17,-,TRBV29-1,TRBJ2-3,CSVEDLRGISGGDTQYF,TGCAGCGTTGAAGATCTTCGAGGGATTAGCGGGGGGGATACGCAGTATTTT
-,12,many,TRBV13,TRBJ2-7,CASGGLAYEQYF,TGTGCCAGCGGGGGGCTCGCCTACGAGCAGTACTTC
TRBD1,16,-,TRBV27,TRBJ2-2,CASSYRGRGFVGELFF,TGTGCCAGCAGTTACCGGGGCAGGGGGTTCGTCGGGGAGCTGTTTTTT
-,14,many,TRBV5-8,TRBJ2-7,CASSLVSPTDEQYF,TGTGCCAGCAGCTTGGTATCCCCCACCGACGAGCAGTACTTC
-,13,many,TRBV7-8,TRBJ1-3,CATMGFDGNTIYF,TGTGCCACCATGGGTTTTGACGGAAACACCATATATTTT
-,15,-,TRBV11-3,TRBJ2-1,CASSLVTTGFHEQFF,TGTGCCAGCAGCTTAGTCACCACAGGGTTTCATGAGCAGTTCTTC
TRBD2,19,many,TRBV7-9,TRBJ2-5,CASSLSAWERESYQETQYF,TGTGCCAGCAGCTTATCAGCCTGGGAGCGGGAGAGCTACCAAGAGACCCAGTACTTC
-,15,many,TRBV9,TRBJ1-1,CASSQYSGLHTEAFF,TGTGCCAGCAGCCAATACTCTGGACTGCATACTGAAGCTTTCTTT
-,16,many,TRBV13,TRBJ1-5,CASSLGGAWSNQPQHF,TGTGCCAGCAGCTTAGGTGGGGCGTGGAGCAATCAGCCCCAGCATTTT
-,12,-,TRBV27,TRBJ2-7,CASSLRGNEQYF,TGTGCCAGCAGTTTACGGGGGAACGAGCAGTACTTC
-,13,many,TRBV13,TRBJ2-3,CASSPYLTDTQYF,TGTGCCAGCAGCCCTTACCTCACAGATACGCAGTATTTT
-,15,many,TRBV30,TRBJ2-3,CAWSKGVTSTDTQYF,TGTGCCTGGAGTAAGGGGGTTACTAGCACAGATACGCAGTATTTT
-,16,many,TRBV27,TRBJ1-3,CASRPRAGGPGNTIYF,TGTGCCAGCAGACCCCGGGCGGGGGGGCCTGGAAACACCATATATTTT
TRBD1,17,many,TRBV7-3,TRBJ2-5,CASSNRTGGLLGETQYF,TGTGCCAGCAGCAACCGGACAGGGGGCCTCCTTGGGGAGACCCAGTACTTC
TRBD2,18,many,TRBV20-1,TRBJ2-5,CSARDIGLAGEYQETQYF,TGCAGTGCTAGAGATATCGGACTAGCGGGGGAGTACCAAGAGACCCAGTACTTC
TRBD2,14,many,TRBV6-2/TRBV6-3,TRBJ2-1,CASSSGRVANEQFF,TGTGCCAGCAGTAGCGGGAGGGTCGCCAATGAGCAGTTCTTC
-,15,many,TRBV3-1,TRBJ1-5,CASSQDPTENQPQHF,TGTGCCAGCAGCCAAGATCCGACCGAGAATCAGCCCCAGCATTTT
-,15,many,TRBV11-2,TRBJ2-7,CASSSASAPTYEQYF,TGTGCCAGCAGCTCGGCGTCGGCTCCGACCTACGAGCAGTACTTC
TRBD2,15,-,TRBV27,TRBJ2-3,CASSWTSFSTDTQCF,TGTGCCAGCAGTTGGACTAGTTTTAGCACAGATACGCAGTGTTTT
-,13,many,TRBV4-3,TRBJ1-3,CASSQDIGNTIYF,TGCGCCAGCAGCCAAGATATTGGAAACACCATATATTTT
TRBD1,15,-,TRBV4-1,TRBJ2-6,CASSPGGSGANVLTF,TGCGCCAGCAGCCCAGGGGGCTCTGGGGCCAACGTCCTGACTTTC
-,15,-,TRBV4-3,TRBJ2-3,CASRPEVVSTDTQYF,TGCGCCAGCAGACCCGAGGTGGTTAGCACAGATACGCAGTATTTT
-,13,many,TRBV7-2,TRBJ2-1,CASSLALDNEQFF,TGTGCCAGCAGCTTAGCGCTAGACAATGAGCAGTTCTTC
TRBD1,16,-,TRBV29-1,TRBJ2-7,CSVALFRDRGSYEQYF,TGCAGCGTCGCCCTTTTCCGGGACAGAGGGTCCTACGAGCAGTACTTC
-,15,many,TRBV7-6,TRBJ2-1,CASSPQGSPGNEQFF,TGTGCCAGCAGCCCCCAGGGGAGCCCGGGCAATGAGCAGTTCTTC
TRBD1,13,-,TRBV29-1,TRBJ1-2,CSVEQGDNYGYTF,TGCAGCGTGGAACAGGGGGATAACTATGGCTACACCTTC
-,12,many,TRBV20-1,TRBJ2-7,CSAREVTYEQYF,TGCAGTGCTAGGGAGGTTACCTACGAGCAGTACTTC
TRBD1,14,many,TRBV18,TRBJ2-7,CASSPPGQGSEQYF,TGTGCCAGCTCACCGCCGGGACAGGGAAGCGAGCAGTACTTC
TRBD1,14,-,TRBV9,TRBJ1-5,CASSVGTGGQPQHF,TGTGCCAGCAGCGTAGGGACAGGGGGTCAGCCCCAGCATTTT